A single sample gave rise to the 10 T cell receptor beta chains below, sequenced in a study of OX40 agonist ivuxolimab in advanced cancers. The method was immunoSEQ multiplex PCR; TCRdb's version includes in-frame clones alone and lacks a portion of them. The sample carries some 78,000 clones, 88% recorded once. The input for sequencing was CD4+ or CD8+ T cells sorted from blood, taken in a trial of the OX40 agonist ivuxolimab. The receptors shown here come from an adult with an advanced solid tumor such as melanoma, head and neck, liver or kidney cancer.

The chain has TRBV6-1 and TRBJ2-5; 12 positions match TRBD2. In germline, CDR1 is MNHNS, CDR2 SASEGT. CDR3 length: 16 amino acids. J gave up 2 bases and V 0 bases, and 1 base lay outside the gene matches. This CDR3 is CASSEALAGGQETQYF. For the CDR3, the DNA is TGTGCCAGCAGTGAAGCTCTAGCGGGGGGGCAAGAGACCCAGTACTTC.

The chain uses TRBV28 and TRBJ2-4; D is uncertain. CDR3 length: 15 amino acids. Trimming took off 6 bases at V and 7 bases at J, with 19 bases between the two ends. Per germline, CDR1 MDHEN and CDR2 SYDVKM. CDR3 coding DNA: TGTGCCAGCAGCCCTCTCGACATCCCCGAGAACATTCAGTACTTC. Its protein is CASSPLDIPENIQYF.

The CDR3 here is CASSRAGGSSYNEQFF. The CDR3 DNA sequence: TGTGCCAGCAGCCGGGCGGGGGGCAGCTCCTACAATGAGCAGTTCTTC. This chain joins TRBV14 and TRBJ2-1; 8 bases are shared with TRBD2. J lost 0 bases, V lost 4 bases, and 5 bases had no gene match. Per the germline V gene, CDR1 is SGHDN and CDR2 is FVKESK. CDR3 length equals 16 residues.

This rearrangement joins TRBV6-5 to TRBJ1-1; D unresolved. Trimming pared 8 bases from V and 5 bases from J, leaving 21 bases between. The length of the CDR3 is 15 residues. Germline CDR1 reads MNHEY; CDR2 reads SVGAGI. This CDR3 reads CASRTSPEGGTEAFF. CDR3 bases: TGTGCCAGCCGAACAAGCCCGGAGGGAGGGACTGAAGCTTTCTTT.

This chain links TRBV7-8 with TRBJ1-1; unclear D gene. Germline V gives CDR1 SGHVS, CDR2 FQNEAQ. The CDR3 spans 15 residues. Trimming took 1 base from V and 3 from J, leaving 12 bases between them. Written as DNA, the CDR3 is TGTGCCAGCAGCTTAGAGGGAGGAGGGTACACTGAAGCTTTCTTT. Its translation is CASSLEGGGYTEAFF.

The chain couples TRBV10-3 to TRBJ2-3; 7 nucleotides line up with TRBD2. Germline V CDR1 and CDR2: ENHRY, SYGVKD. The length of the CDR3 is 13 residues. V gave up 4 bases and J gave up 5 bases; unmatched junction bases: 3. DNA of the CDR3: TGTGCCATCAGTGGATGGGGGGGAGATACGCAGTATTTT. It codes for CAISGWGGDTQYF.

CDR3 coding DNA: TGTGCCAGCAGGCGAGGACCGATAAATGAAAAACTGTTTTTT. Encoded protein: CASRRGPINEKLFF. V gene TRBV11-3 combines with J gene TRBJ1-4; no firm D call. The V and J ends lost 6 bases and 5 bases respectively, with 13 bases between them. Germline V gene data show CDR1 as SGHNT and CDR2 as YENEEA. This CDR3 has 14 amino acids.

This chain connects TRBV15 to TRBJ1-5; D call uncertain. The CDR3 sequence is 16 residues long. From germline, CDR1 is LNHNV and CDR2 YYDKDF (reference sequence). Between the trimmed V and J ends, which lost 1 base and 2 bases, there was a span of 12 bases. The CDR3 spells CATSRAKSRGNQPQHF. CDR3 in DNA: TGTGCCACCAGCAGAGCGAAATCTCGGGGCAATCAGCCCCAGCATTTT.

V gene TRBV19 combines with J gene TRBJ1-5, with TRBD1 as a possible D gene (5 bases). Germline CDR1 reads LNHDA; CDR2 reads SQIVND (reference sequence). This CDR3 is 14 amino acids long. Trimming left V 7 bases short and J 5 bases short, with 15 bases between. CDR3 loop: CASNPGQPDQPQHF. DNA for the CDR3: TGTGCCAGTAATCCGGGGCAGCCCGATCAGCCCCAGCATTTT.

The chain couples TRBV7-3 to TRBJ1-1, with 10 bases lining up with TRBD1. Germline CDR1 is SGHTA and CDR2 is FQGTGA. Losses at the gene ends were 8 bases for V and 8 bases for J; bases not matched to a gene: 11. The CDR3 contains 14 residues. CDR3 residues: CASRDRGSLSEAFF. The CDR3 DNA is TGTGCCAGCCGGGACAGGGGCAGTTTGTCAGAAGCTTTCTTT.